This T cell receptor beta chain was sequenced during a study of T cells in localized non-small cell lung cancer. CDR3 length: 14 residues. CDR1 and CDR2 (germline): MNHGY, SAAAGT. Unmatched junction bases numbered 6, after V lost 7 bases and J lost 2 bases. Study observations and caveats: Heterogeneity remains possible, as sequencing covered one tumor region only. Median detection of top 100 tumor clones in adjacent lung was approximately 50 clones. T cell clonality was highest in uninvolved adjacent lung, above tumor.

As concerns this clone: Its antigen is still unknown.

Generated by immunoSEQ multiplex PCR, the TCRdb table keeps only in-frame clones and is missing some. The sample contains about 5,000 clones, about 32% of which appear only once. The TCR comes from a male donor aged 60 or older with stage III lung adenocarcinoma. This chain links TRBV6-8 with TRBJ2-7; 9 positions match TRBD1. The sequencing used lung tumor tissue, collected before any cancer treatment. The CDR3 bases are TGTGCCAGCAAGGTAGGGACAGGGCCCTACGAGCAGTACTTC. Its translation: CASKVGTGPYEQYF.